This entry describes one TCR beta chain. This clonotype was observed at least ten times. Its binding antigen is unknown. There are no base qualities to consult, and no much larger clone falls within one base. Including the terminal cysteine and phenylalanine, the CDR3 comprises 17 residues. Of all the DNA, just the CDR3 is kept, 51 bases in frame from base 1. Taken from the germline V gene, the CDR1 and CDR2 loops are SGHRS and YFSETQ. V is reduced by 0 bases and J by 0 bases, leaving a spacing of 15 bases between them. Instrument used: Illumina HiSeq 2500. Quantitative 5'-RACE with molecular barcodes was used to prepare TCR beta libraries. The paper's processing steps were these. A new computational method, built on a probabilistic model of VDJ rearrangement, was used to identify disease-linked TCR variants. The public reads were run again by TCRdb, first through fastp at Q25 and then through MiXCR, and only productive beta chains were kept. Merged by CDR3 protein, the rows form single entries marked with the most common genes and DNA. TCRdb, not the authors, supplied the V and J calls. The sample has roughly 440,000 distinct CDR3 sequences on record, 17% of them singletons. Together, the top ten hold approximately 1% of the sample.

The data belong to a study of CD8 T cells in ankylosing spondylitis listed by TCRdb under 2017. At the level of the whole study: The study set out to find disease-linked TCR variants by profiling T cell receptor beta repertoires in ankylosing spondylitis patients and healthy donors. The full study cohort comprised about 25 ankylosing spondylitis patients and about a hundred healthy donors. Peripheral blood was sampled, and synovial fluid was also collected from ankylosing spondylitis patients.

What the study reported, not specific to this receptor: Some motif variants had previously been reported in the synovial fluid and blood of reactive arthritis patients, which suggests shared mechanisms of disease initiation. Blood from ankylosing spondylitis patients appeared to be characterized by a TCR beta motif made up of several highly homologous amino acid variants. The disease-linked clones were reported as significantly enriched in matched synovial fluid samples from ankylosing spondylitis patients. A CD8+ phenotype was shown by the disease-linked clones, which were found at relatively low frequencies in peripheral blood.

The TCR was taken from a male donor with ankylosing spondylitis. The sample taken for sequencing was blood, either unsorted or a sorted T cell fraction (not recorded which). Rearrangement joined TRBV5-1 to TRBJ1-1, with no confident D gene call. At the DNA level, the sequence is TGCGCCAGCAGCTTGGAGGGATTGGGGAACGTGAACACTGAAGCTTTCTTT. The encoded protein is CASSLEGLGNVNTEAFF. Extended through the reference TRBV5-1 and TRBJ1-1 proteins, this CDR3 yields the full variable domain: KAGVTQTPRYLIKTRGQQVTLSCSPISGHRSVSWYQQTPGQGLQFLFEYFSETQRNKGNFPGRFSGRQFSNSRSEMNVSTLELGDSALYLCASSLEGLGNVNTEAFFGQGTRLTVV.